Below, 2 T cell receptor beta chains from the same sample are listed, as sequenced in a study of CXCR3-negative and CXCR3-positive naive CD8 T cells. Points from the study as a whole: TRB CDR3s of CXCR3-positive naive cells were more hydrophobic than those of CXCR3-negative naive cells.

For these TCRs, the target antigens are not known. The study made its TRB cDNA libraries by 5' RACE, adding UMI labels. TCRdb reprocessed the 5' RACE reads, keeping one entry per CDR3 protein, no DNA. This sample's table reports tens of thousands of distinct CDR3 sequences. The sample comprised naive CXCR3+ CD8+ T cells from blood. Subset here: CD45RO-CCR7+CD27+CD95- naive CD8+ T cells expressing CXCR3 (TNR3+). Receptors originate from a human donor in good health. Some clones in this sample may be carry-over from other donors' samples.

This chain joins TRBV25-1 and TRBJ2-1; without DNA, the TCRdb call of TRBD2 cannot be checked. The CDR3 sequence is 16 residues long. Germline V CDR1 and CDR2: MGHDK, SYGVNS. Here the CDR3 reads CASSDGGLLNNNEQFF.

The rearrangement links TRBV5-1 to TRBJ1-2; checking the TCRdb D call of TRBD1 is not possible without DNA. This CDR3 has 15 residues. Germline CDR1 and CDR2: SGHRS and YFSETQ. The CDR3 loop reads CASSLTGQIGYGYTF.